Shown below are 15 T cell receptor beta chains from a single sample sequenced in a study of blood T cell repertoires in COVID-19. Here immunoSEQ multiplex PCR was the method, and the copy in TCRdb shows in-frame clones only, minus some. The repertoire has approximately 400,000 clones, over 75% of them found once; the top ten carry 1.3%. Sequencing was carried out using PBMCs or T cells enriched from blood (not recorded which). The source is a man aged 25 to 40 who had recovered from COVID-19.

V gene TRBV2 combines with J gene TRBJ2-7, with D maybe TRBD2 (6 bases). The ends were cut back, 5 bases at V and 2 bases at J, with 10 bases in the middle. Germline V gene data show CDR1 as SNHLY and CDR2 as FYNNEI. This CDR3 has 13 residues. The DNA of the CDR3 is TGTGCCAGCAGTCAACTAGCTGCCTACGAGCAGTACTTC. Its translation: CASSQLAAYEQYF.

This clone was seen a few times. The chain joins TRBV5-6 to TRBJ1-2; D remains unclear. The CDR3 totals 14 residues. CDR1 and CDR2 (germline): SGHDT, YYEEEE. Between the trimmed V and J ends, which lost 0 bases and 4 bases, there was a span of 10 bases. CDR3 in DNA: TGTGCCAGCAGCTTGGACTCGGAGAGCTATGGCTACACCTTC. Its translation: CASSLDSESYGYTF.

This chain joins TRBV5-4 and TRBJ1-1, with D tentatively TRBD1 (6 bases). This CDR3 comprises 15 residues. V dropped 0 bases and J dropped 3 bases, with 12 bases sitting between them. Germline V CDR1 and CDR2: SGHNT, YYREEE (reference sequence). The chain's CDR3 is CASSLGGGFYTEAFF. The DNA for the CDR3 is TGTGCCAGCAGCTTGGGGGGGGGCTTTTACACTGAAGCTTTCTTT.

The V call is TRBV11-2, the J call TRBJ2-3, with D maybe TRBD1 (6 bases). V was trimmed by 4 bases and J by 0 bases, leaving 14 bases between them. Germline-derived CDR1 and CDR2 are SGHAT and FQNNGV. The CDR3 covers 16 residues. As DNA, the CDR3 is TGTGCCAGCAGCTCCGTGACAGGCGCTAGCACAGATACGCAGTATTTT. It is translated as CASSSVTGASTDTQYF.

This chain uses TRBV10-1 with TRBJ1-4; D unresolved. Germline lookup yields CDR1 WNHNN and CDR2 SYGVQD (reference sequence). The CDR3 runs 15 residues. Deletions cut 2 bases from V and 8 bases from J, with 15 bases between. Written as DNA, the CDR3 is TGCGCCAGCAGTGAGGGGAGTACAGCTCACGAAAAACTGTTTTTT. It encodes CASSEGSTAHEKLFF.

This chain joins TRBV5-6 and TRBJ2-2; D uncertain. Trimming cost V 0 bases and J 6 bases, with 9 bases left between them. Germline V gene sequence: CDR1 SGHDT, CDR2 YYEEEE. CDR3 length: 14 amino acids. The CDR3 here is CASSLAGGSGELFF. The CDR3 region has the DNA TGTGCCAGCAGCTTGGCCGGCGGCTCCGGGGAGCTGTTTTTT.

The CDR3, as DNA: TGTGCCAGCAATGCTTGGGGACAGGGCAATCAGCCCCAGCATTTT. This translates into CASNAWGQGNQPQHF. The V gene is TRBV2, the J gene TRBJ1-5, with TRBD1 matching over 8 bases. The length of the CDR3 is 15 residues. Losses at the gene ends were 7 bases for V and 2 bases for J; bases not matched to a gene: 7. Germline V lookup: CDR1 SNHLY, CDR2 FYNNEI.

This clone was seen just once. The gene calls are TRBV7-2 and TRBJ2-3; the match to TRBD1 covers 10 bases. CDR1 and CDR2 from the germline V gene are SGHTA and FQGNSA. V trimming: 3 bases; J trimming: 1 base; junction bases outside the gene matches: 10. The CDR3 loop spans 18 amino acids. The CDR3 reads CASSFRDRGRLGTDTQYF. For the CDR3, the DNA is TGTGCCAGCAGCTTCCGCGACAGGGGGCGTTTGGGCACAGATACGCAGTATTTT.

This chain joins TRBV7-7 and TRBJ2-1, with 8 bases lining up with TRBD1. The germline V gene encodes CDR1 SSHAT and CDR2 FNYEAQ (reference sequence). The J segment lost 5 bases and the V segment lost 4 bases, leaving 7 bases of the junction unmatched. The CDR3 totals 15 residues. CDR3 in DNA: TGTGCCAGCAGCTCGGGCCGGACAGGGAACAATGAGCAGTTCTTC. Translation gives CASSSGRTGNNEQFF.

The V gene is TRBV3-1 (or the pseudogene TRBV3-2), the J gene TRBJ2-7; D unclear. The CDR3 spans 15 residues. Trimming stripped 4 bases from V and 1 base from J, with 14 bases between. CDR1 is LGHDT, CDR2 YNNKEL, per germline (reference sequence). Written as DNA, the CDR3 is TGTGCCAGCAGCCCACGACTCGGTGGGTCCTACGAGCAGTACTTC. This codes for CASSPRLGGSYEQYF.

The rearrangement joins TRBV9 to TRBJ1-4; D not certain. This CDR3 is built from 14 residues. From germline, CDR1 is SGDLS and CDR2 YYNGEE. The ends were cut back, 0 bases at V and 6 bases at J, with 9 bases in the middle. In nucleotides, the CDR3 is TGTGCCAGCAGCGTAGACGGGGAGGATGAAAAACTGTTTTTT. Amino acids: CASSVDGEDEKLFF.

This chain joins TRBV10-3 and TRBJ1-5; no clear D. CDR1 is ENHRY and CDR2 is SYGVKD in the germline V gene. This CDR3 region has 12 residues. The germline V and J ends were trimmed by 11 bases and 6 bases, with 14 bases remaining between them. The CDR3 region is CAPFAEGQPQHF. Written as DNA, the CDR3 is TGTGCCCCCTTCGCGGAGGGTCAGCCCCAGCATTTT.

V gene TRBV6-2 or TRBV6-3 combines with J gene TRBJ2-1; 9 nucleotides line up with TRBD1. This CDR3 contains 15 residues. Losses at the gene ends were 2 bases for V and 4 bases for J; bases not matched to a gene: 3. The germline CDR1 and CDR2 sequences are MNHEY and SVGEGT. CDR3 coding DNA: TGTGCCAGCAGTTACGGGACAGGGCCGTACAATGAGCAGTTCTTC. Translation gives CASSYGTGPYNEQFF.

The CDR3 reads CASSQDAGRRNGYTF. The CDR3 DNA reads as TGTGCCAGCAGCCAAGATGCGGGGCGGAGGAATGGCTACACCTTC. The chain links TRBV3-1 (or the pseudogene TRBV3-2) to TRBJ1-2; TRBD1 is a possible D gene (5 bases). CDR3 length equals 15 residues. V was clipped by 0 bases and J by 6 bases, with 14 bases between them. Germline V gives CDR1 LGHDT, CDR2 YNNKEL (reference sequence).

The chain uses TRBV5-4 and TRBJ1-2; D is possibly TRBD1 (5 bases). Germline V gene data show CDR1 as SGHNT and CDR2 as YYREEE (reference sequence). CDR3 length: 13 amino acids. With 4 bases removed from V and 6 bases from J, the gap between germline ends came to 13 bases. CDR3: CASSLRGGNGYTF. The CDR3 bases are TGTGCCAGCAGCCTTCGGGGGGGGAATGGCTACACCTTC.